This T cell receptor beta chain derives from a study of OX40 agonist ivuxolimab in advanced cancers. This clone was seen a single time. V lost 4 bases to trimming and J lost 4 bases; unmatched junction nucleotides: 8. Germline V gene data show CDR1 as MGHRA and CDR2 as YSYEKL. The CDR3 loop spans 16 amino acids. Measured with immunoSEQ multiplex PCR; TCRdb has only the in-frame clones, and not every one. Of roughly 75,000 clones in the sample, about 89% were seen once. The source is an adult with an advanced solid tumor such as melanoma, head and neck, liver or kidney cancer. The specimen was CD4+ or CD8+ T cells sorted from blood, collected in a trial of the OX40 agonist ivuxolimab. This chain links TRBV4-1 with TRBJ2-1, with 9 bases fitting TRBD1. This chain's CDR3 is CASSLEPGQGYNEQFF. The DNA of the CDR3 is TGCGCCAGCAGCCTTGAACCGGGACAGGGTTACAATGAGCAGTTCTTC.